Listed below are T cell receptor beta chains from one sample, sequenced in a study of cytomegalovirus exposure and HLA in healthy donors. The assay was immunoSEQ multiplex PCR, and TCRdb's table has in-frame clones only and misses some. The profile shows about 140,000 clones, approximately 65% of them singletons. The specimen was PBMCs. The receptor set was obtained from a woman aged 60 to 75 in good health and CMV-seronegative. The CDR3 runs from the conserved cysteine through the conserved F or W. Each record gives: D gene, V gene, J gene, clone size, CDR3 DNA, CDR3 protein. A D gene is named only where the DNA matches it firmly. Clone size is stated in some rows and not others, as once, few, many or a class when expanded.

d_gene: .; v_gene: TRBV4-1; j_gene: TRBJ2-3; abundance: .; CDR3nt: TGCGCCAGCAGCTCGACAGGCATCGGCACAGATACGCAGTATTTT; CDR3aa: CASSSTGIGTDTQYF
d_gene: .; v_gene: TRBV6-5; j_gene: TRBJ2-3; abundance: .; CDR3nt: TGTGCCAGCAGTACTTTGGGGCGCACAGATACGCAGTATTTT; CDR3aa: CASSTLGRTDTQYF
d_gene: TRBD2; v_gene: TRBV2; j_gene: TRBJ2-5; abundance: .; CDR3nt: TGTGCCAGCAGAGGACTAGCGGGGGAGCGGCTGGAGACCCAGTACTTC; CDR3aa: CASRGLAGERLETQYF
d_gene: .; v_gene: TRBV18; j_gene: TRBJ1-1; abundance: .; CDR3nt: TGTGCCAGCTCACACGGTAGGAAACAGGTCATGAACACTGAAGCTTTCTTT; CDR3aa: CASSHGRKQVMNTEAFF
d_gene: TRBD2; v_gene: TRBV4-2; j_gene: TRBJ2-7; abundance: .; CDR3nt: TGTGCCAGCAGCCAAGAAGCTAGCGGGACCTACGAGCAGTACTTC; CDR3aa: CASSQEASGTYEQYF
d_gene: .; v_gene: TRBV18; j_gene: TRBJ1-2; abundance: .; CDR3nt: TGTGCCAGCTCACCTGTAACAGATTCTAACTATGGCTACACCTTC; CDR3aa: CASSPVTDSNYGYTF
d_gene: .; v_gene: TRBV2; j_gene: TRBJ1-1; abundance: .; CDR3nt: TGTGCCAGCAGCACTAGACAGAACACTGAAGCTTTCTTT; CDR3aa: CASSTRQNTEAFF
d_gene: TRBD1; v_gene: TRBV5-1; j_gene: TRBJ1-1; abundance: .; CDR3nt: TGCGCCAGCGGTAGGACAGGCATGAACACTGAAGCTTTCTTT; CDR3aa: CASGRTGMNTEAFF
d_gene: .; v_gene: TRBV5-6; j_gene: TRBJ2-1; abundance: .; CDR3nt: TGTGCCAGCAGCCGACTGGCCCTCAATGGGCAGTTCTTC; CDR3aa: CASSRLALNGQFF
d_gene: TRBD2; v_gene: TRBV5-1; j_gene: TRBJ2-1; abundance: .; CDR3nt: TGCGCCAGCAGCCGGCGGGGGACCAATGAGCAGTTCTTC; CDR3aa: CASSRRGTNEQFF
d_gene: TRBD1; v_gene: TRBV19; j_gene: TRBJ2-6; abundance: .; CDR3nt: TGTGCCAGTAGTATAGAGCGCTTCGGGACAGTCTCTGGGGCCAACGTCCTGACTTTC; CDR3aa: CASSIERFGTVSGANVLTF
d_gene: .; v_gene: TRBV19; j_gene: TRBJ1-1; abundance: .; CDR3nt: TGTGCCAGTAGTCTAAACAGCAACACTGAAGCTTTCTTT; CDR3aa: CASSLNSNTEAFF
d_gene: TRBD1; v_gene: TRBV5-8; j_gene: TRBJ2-5; abundance: few; CDR3nt: TGTGCCAGCAGCCACGGACGAGGGGGCGGTGAGACCCAGTACTTC; CDR3aa: CASSHGRGGGETQYF
d_gene: .; v_gene: TRBV7-2; j_gene: TRBJ1-4; abundance: .; CDR3nt: TGTGCCAGCAGCCCTTTCGGGGCTAATGAAAAACTGTTTTTT; CDR3aa: CASSPFGANEKLFF
d_gene: TRBD1; v_gene: TRBV5-4; j_gene: TRBJ1-1; abundance: .; CDR3nt: TGCGCCAGCAGCCAAGACCGGGACAGGGGGCCAGAAGCTTTCTTT; CDR3aa: CASSQDRDRGPEAFF
d_gene: .; v_gene: TRBV28; j_gene: TRBJ2-5; abundance: once; CDR3nt: TGTGCCAGCAGTCCGTACGGAGAGACCCAGTACTTC; CDR3aa: CASSPYGETQYF
d_gene: TRBD1; v_gene: TRBV7-7; j_gene: TRBJ2-5; abundance: .; CDR3nt: TGTGCCAGCAGCTTAGCGGGGACAGACCACGAGACCCAGTACTTC; CDR3aa: CASSLAGTDHETQYF
d_gene: TRBD2; v_gene: TRBV11-2; j_gene: TRBJ2-1; abundance: .; CDR3nt: TGTGCCAGCAGCCCCCAAGTCGGGGGGGAGCAGTTCTTC; CDR3aa: CASSPQVGGEQFF
d_gene: .; v_gene: TRBV7-2; j_gene: TRBJ2-5; abundance: .; CDR3nt: TGTGCCAGCAGCGGATCGAGGGGGGAGACCCAGTACTTC; CDR3aa: CASSGSRGETQYF
d_gene: TRBD2; v_gene: TRBV28; j_gene: TRBJ2-3; abundance: .; CDR3nt: TGTGCCAGCAGTTACCGGGACTACGGAGATACGCAGTATTTT; CDR3aa: CASSYRDYGDTQYF
d_gene: .; v_gene: TRBV7-9; j_gene: TRBJ1-4; abundance: .; CDR3nt: TGTGCCAGCAGCATACATCTGGGGGCAGGAAAACTGTTTTTT; CDR3aa: CASSIHLGAGKLFF
d_gene: TRBD2; v_gene: TRBV10-3; j_gene: TRBJ2-7; abundance: .; CDR3nt: TGTGCCATCAGTGACCTAGCGGGAGCCAACGAGCAGTACTTC; CDR3aa: CAISDLAGANEQYF
d_gene: TRBD2; v_gene: TRBV11-2; j_gene: TRBJ2-5; abundance: .; CDR3nt: TGTGCCAGCAGCTTAGATCCGGGAGGACAAGAGACCCAGTACTTC; CDR3aa: CASSLDPGGQETQYF
d_gene: .; v_gene: TRBV9; j_gene: TRBJ2-3; abundance: .; CDR3nt: TGTGCCAGCAGCCCCCAAGACTCGGACACAGATACGCAGTATTTT; CDR3aa: CASSPQDSDTDTQYF
d_gene: TRBD2; v_gene: TRBV6-5; j_gene: TRBJ2-1; abundance: .; CDR3nt: TGTGCCAGCAGTTATATCGGGACTAGCGGACGGTTCTTC; CDR3aa: CASSYIGTSGRFF
d_gene: .; v_gene: TRBV9; j_gene: TRBJ2-7; abundance: few; CDR3nt: TGTGCCAGCAGCGTTGGAGGCGAGCAGTACTTC; CDR3aa: CASSVGGEQYF
d_gene: .; v_gene: TRBV9; j_gene: TRBJ2-5; abundance: once; CDR3nt: TGTGCCAGCAGCGTAGGATTATCCTACGGTCGGGAGACCCAGTACTTC; CDR3aa: CASSVGLSYGRETQYF